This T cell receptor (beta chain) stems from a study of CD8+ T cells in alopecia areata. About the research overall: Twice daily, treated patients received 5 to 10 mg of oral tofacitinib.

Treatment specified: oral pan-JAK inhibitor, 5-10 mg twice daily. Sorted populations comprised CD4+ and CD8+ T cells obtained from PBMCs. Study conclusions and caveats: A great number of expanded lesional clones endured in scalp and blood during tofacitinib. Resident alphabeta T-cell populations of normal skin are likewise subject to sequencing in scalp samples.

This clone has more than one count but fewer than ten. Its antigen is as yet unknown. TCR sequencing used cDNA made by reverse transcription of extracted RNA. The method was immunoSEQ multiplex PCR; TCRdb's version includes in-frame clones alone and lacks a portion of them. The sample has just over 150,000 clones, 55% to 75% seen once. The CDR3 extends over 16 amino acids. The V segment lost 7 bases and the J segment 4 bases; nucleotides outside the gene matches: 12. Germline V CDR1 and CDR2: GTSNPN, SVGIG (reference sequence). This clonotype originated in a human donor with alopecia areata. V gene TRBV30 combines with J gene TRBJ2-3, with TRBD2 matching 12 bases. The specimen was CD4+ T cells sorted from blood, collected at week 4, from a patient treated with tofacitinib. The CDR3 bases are TGTGCCTCCCTCCCCCTGGCTAGCGGGGGGGCAGATACGCAGTATTTT. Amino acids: CASLPLASGGADTQYF.